This T cell receptor beta chain comes out of a study of Ad26.COV2.S vaccination and SARS-CoV-2 variants. Study details: Once, or twice with 56 days between doses, Ad26.COV2.S was given intramuscularly.

Regarding treatment: some 19 received Ad26.COV2.S at low or high dose, single or two shots; several received placebo; per-sample allocation not given. Sampling took place 63 days after the first vaccine or placebo injection. This clone came up once. Its antigen is still unknown. Trimming cost V 0 bases and J 9 bases, with 16 bases left between them. The CDR3 consists of 15 residues. Germline lookup yields CDR1 SGDLS and CDR2 YYNGEE. The method was immunoSEQ multiplex PCR; TCRdb's version includes in-frame clones alone and lacks a portion of them. There are approximately 350,000 clones in the sample; roughly four fifths occur only once, and approximately 7.8% lies in the top ten. Study-level results: Vaccinated and placebo-treated recipients had similar non-spike TCR breadth. Recipients given vaccine exceeded placebo recipients in spike-specific TCR breadth.

This sequence joins TRBV9 and TRBJ2-1; D remains unclear. This sequence was found in a person between 18 and 65 years old who received the Ad26.COV2.S COVID-19 vaccine or a placebo. Sequences were derived from peripheral blood, sampled in a trial of Ad26.COV2.S vaccine versus placebo. DNA of the CDR3: TGTGCCAGCAGCGTAGAAGGCAGTAACCTCGCTGAGCAGTTCTTC. It specifies CASSVEGSNLAEQFF.